This entry lists 7 T cell receptor beta chains sequenced from one sample in a study of cytomegalovirus exposure and HLA in healthy donors. PCR primers comprised 60 Vbeta and 13 Jbeta primers. The assay was immunoSEQ multiplex PCR, and TCRdb's table has in-frame clones only and misses some. The sample contains 90,000 or so clones, over 65% of which appear only once. The sample was PBMCs. The receptor source for this set is a woman aged 18-29 years in good health and CMV-seropositive.

The rearrangement links TRBV5-4 to TRBJ2-3; 9 nucleotides line up with TRBD1. The CDR3 runs to 16 residues. Germline trimming cut 4 bases from V and 0 bases from J; bases unmatched to any gene: 6. CDR1 is SGHNT, CDR2 YYREEE, per germline (reference sequence). Here the CDR3 reads CASSPGQGLSTDTQYF. The CDR3 coding sequence is TGTGCCAGCAGCCCCGGACAGGGGCTCAGCACAGATACGCAGTATTTT.

The rearrangement uses TRBV7-3 and TRBJ2-7; perhaps TRBD2 as D (5 bases). Germline CDR1 and CDR2: SGHTA and FQGTGA. The CDR3 spans 13 residues. CDR3 residues: CASRDYPTYEQYF. DNA for the CDR3: TGTGCTAGCCGTGACTACCCTACCTACGAGCAGTACTTC.

In its sample, this clone is medium-sized. This sequence joins TRBV6-5 and TRBJ1-1, with D possibly matching TRBD1 (6 bases). Germline CDR1 and CDR2: MNHEY and SVGAGI. The CDR3 is 15 residues long. Trimming shortened V by 4 bases and J by 3 bases, and 15 bases separated the two germline ends. CDR3: CASSWMLTGDTEAFF. The CDR3, as DNA: TGTGCCAGCAGTTGGATGCTGACAGGAGACACTGAAGCTTTCTTT.

CDR3 region: CASSLGQVLSNQPQHF. CDR3 nucleotides: TGTGCCAGCAGCCTGGGACAGGTACTTAGCAATCAGCCCCAGCATTTT. The V call is TRBV7-6, the J call TRBJ1-5, with TRBD1 matching over 8 bases. The CDR3 length is 16 residues. V lost 5 bases to trimming and J lost 0 bases; unmatched junction nucleotides: 6. Looked up from germline, CDR1 is SGHVS and CDR2 is FNYEAQ.

The chain carries TRBV25-1 and TRBJ1-1; weak D call: TRBD1 (6 bases). The CDR3 is 14 residues long. Germline V CDR1 and CDR2: MGHDK, SYGVNS. V was clipped by 6 bases and J by 1 base, with 12 bases between them. CDR3 coding DNA: TGTGCCAGCAGGGGGGAGGGACAGAACACTGAAGCTTTCTTT. This encodes CASRGEGQNTEAFF. Full variable domain (remainder filled in from reference TRBV25-1 and TRBJ1-1): EADIYQTPRYLVIGTGKKITLECSQTMGHDKMYWYQQDPGMELHLIHYSYGVNSTEKGDLSSESTVSRIRTEHFPLTLESARPSHTSQYLCASRGEGQNTEAFFGQGTRLTVV.

The chain recombines TRBV21-1 with TRBJ1-1; TRBD1 is the table's D call, not checked against the DNA. TRBV21-1 is deemed a pseudogene. The CDR3 is made up of 15 amino acids. The chain's CDR3 is CASRKMGPRDTEAFF. CDR3 in DNA: TGTGCCAGCAGGAAAATGGGGCCCCGGGACACTGAAGCTTTCTTT.

CDR3 sequence (DNA): TGTGCCAGCAGCCCACACACAGGGGACAGTAGAAACACCATATATTTT. Translated: CASSPHTGDSRNTIYF. The chain employs TRBV4-2 and TRBJ1-3; 7 bases agree with TRBD1. Trimming took 4 bases from V and 5 from J; bases not matched to a gene: 11. The CDR3 spans 16 residues. Per germline, CDR1 LGHNA and CDR2 YNFKEQ.